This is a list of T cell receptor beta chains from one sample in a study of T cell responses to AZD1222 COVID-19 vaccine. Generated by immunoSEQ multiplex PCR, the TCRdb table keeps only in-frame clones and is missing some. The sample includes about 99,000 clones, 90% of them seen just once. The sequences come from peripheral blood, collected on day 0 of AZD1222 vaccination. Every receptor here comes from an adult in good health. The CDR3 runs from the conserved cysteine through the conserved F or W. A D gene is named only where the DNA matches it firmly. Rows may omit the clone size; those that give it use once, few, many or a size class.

CASTRGITNTGELFF	TGTGCCAGCACCCGGGGAATTACGAACACCGGGGAGCTGTTTTTT	TRBJ2-2	TRBV4-2	.	.
CASSLVGGPSTEAFF	TGTGCCAGCAGCTTAGTGGGGGGGCCTAGCACTGAAGCTTTCTTT	TRBJ1-1	TRBV7-2	.	few
CASSKNRVGGYTF	TGTGCCAGCAGTAAGAACAGGGTAGGGGGCTACACCTTC	TRBJ1-2	TRBV6-5	.	.
CSVYGTGTDYGYTF	TGCAGCGTTTATGGAACCGGGACAGACTATGGCTACACCTTC	TRBJ1-2	TRBV29-1	TRBD1	.
CASSQTGLPAQYF	TGCGCCAGCAGCCAGACGGGACTCCCGGCTCAGTACTTC	TRBJ2-4	TRBV4-1	.	.
CAISEWSSGGANYNEQFF	TGTGCCATCAGTGAGTGGAGTAGCGGGGGGGCAAACTACAATGAGCAGTTCTTC	TRBJ2-1	TRBV10-3	TRBD2	.
CATSDPLLGTPYEQYF	TGTGCCACCAGTGACCCCCTGCTGGGGACACCCTACGAGCAGTACTTC	TRBJ2-7	TRBV24-1	.	.
CASSSRDRVNTEAFF	TGTGCCAGCAGCTCTCGGGACAGGGTGAACACTGAAGCTTTCTTT	TRBJ1-1	TRBV9	TRBD1	.
CASSPGQGAVTGELFF	TGCGCCAGCAGCCCAGGACAGGGGGCAGTTACCGGGGAGCTGTTTTTT	TRBJ2-2	TRBV5-1	TRBD1	.
CASSDSTRKFF	TGTGCCAGCAGTGACTCGACCCGGAAGTTCTTC	TRBJ2-1	TRBV6-4	.	.
CASSSGGDTQYF	TGTGCCAGTTCCAGCGGTGGAGATACGCAGTATTTT	TRBJ2-3	TRBV6-5	.	.
CASSQPGGGLGEKLFF	TGCGCCAGCAGCCAACCTGGCGGGGGCCTCGGTGAAAAACTGTTTTTT	TRBJ1-4	TRBV4-1	.	once
CASSSGRGISGANVLTF	TGTGCCAGCAGTTCAGGCAGGGGTATCTCTGGGGCCAACGTCCTGACTTTC	TRBJ2-6	TRBV27	.	once
CTSSQGQGSCSYNEQFF	TGCACCAGCAGCCAGGGACAGGGGTCGTGCTCCTACAATGAGCAGTTCTTC	TRBJ2-1	TRBV1	.	.
CASSVVLLNQPQHF	TGCGCCAGCAGTGTGGTGTTACTCAATCAGCCCCAGCATTTT	TRBJ1-5	TRBV10-2	.	.
CASSFGRRGNQPQHF	TGTGCCAGCAGTTTCGGTCGGAGAGGCAATCAGCCCCAGCATTTT	TRBJ1-5	TRBV28	.	once
CASSQGRNSNQPQHF	TGTGCCAGCAGCCAAGGACGGAATAGCAATCAGCCCCAGCATTTT	TRBJ1-5	TRBV4-2	.	.
CASSYSEVYEQYF	TGTGCCAGCAGTTACTCAGAAGTCTACGAGCAGTACTTC	TRBJ2-7	TRBV6-5	.	.
CASRTQGAHTEAFF	TGTGCCAGCAGAACACAGGGGGCCCACACTGAAGCTTTCTTT	TRBJ1-1	TRBV7-9	TRBD1	.
CASSRGQGTYEQYF	TGCGCCAGCAGCCGGGGACAGGGGACCTACGAGCAGTACTTC	TRBJ2-7	TRBV5-1	TRBD1	.
CASSVQGVTEAFF	TGTGCCAGCAGCGTTCAGGGAGTAACTGAAGCTTTCTTT	TRBJ1-1	TRBV9	.	.
CASKRVGELFF	TGTGCCAGTAAAAGGGTGGGGGAGCTGTTTTTT	TRBJ2-2	TRBV19	.	.
CASSYGLNQPQHF	TGTGCCAGCAGTTACGGTCTCAATCAGCCCCAGCATTTT	TRBJ1-5	TRBV6-5	.	.
CASLYGVGNEQYF	TGTGCCTCGTTATACGGGGTCGGCAACGAGCAGTACTTC	TRBJ2-7	TRBV27	.	.
CASSEVPGRLNQPQHF	TGTGCCAGCAGTGAAGTACCAGGCAGACTCAATCAGCCCCAGCATTTT	TRBJ1-5	TRBV6-1	.	.
CASSPQSETQYF	TGTGCCAGCAGCCCCCAAAGTGAGACCCAGTACTTC	TRBJ2-5	TRBV7-2	.	.
CASRPPNGGSGYTF	TGTGCCAGCAGGCCTCCCAACGGGGGTAGTGGCTACACCTTC	TRBJ1-2	TRBV6-2/TRBV6-3	.	.